The 2 T cell receptor beta chains below all came from one sample that was sequenced in a study of identical twins (dated by TCRdb to 2016 to 2017). Preparation of the library involved 5' RACE. Sequencing was carried out with an Illumina HiSeq 2000. TCRdb ran its own pipeline on the public reads, namely fastp trimming at Q25 and MiXCR clone calling, and kept in-frame beta chains. Rows are combined by CDR3 protein, so each entry shows the most common genes and DNA. Here the sample has approximately 410,000 distinct CDR3 sequences; about 18% occur a single time. The ten largest clones represent around 10% of the sample. Sequenced sample: naive T cells sorted from blood. The cell subset or site label, read with the paper, signifies: cells isolated with a human naive T-cell isolation kit. These receptors originate from a man aged 50-60 years in good health.

The chain uses TRBV18 and TRBJ1-4, with a tentative D call TRBD1 (6 bases). Germline CDR1 is KGHSH and CDR2 is LQKENI. The germline V and J ends were trimmed by 3 bases and 0 bases, with 11 bases remaining between them. This CDR3 has 16 amino acids. The CDR3 reads CASSPLQGATNEKLFF. CDR3 coding DNA: TGTGCCAGCTCACCGCTACAGGGTGCAACTAATGAAAAACTGTTTTTT. The whole variable domain, filled in from reference TRBV18 and TRBJ1-4, reads NAGVMQNPRHLVRRRGQEARLRCSPMKGHSHVYWYRQLPEEGLKFMVYLQKENIIDESGMPKERFSAEFPKEGPSILRIQQVVRGDSAAYFCASSPLQGATNEKLFFGSGTQLSVL.

This clonotype was seen only a few times. V is TRBV15 and J is TRBJ2-4, with no clear D. V lost 0 bases and J lost 0, with 6 bases in between. CDR1 and CDR2 (germline): LNHNV, YYDKDF (reference sequence). The CDR3 length is 15 residues. CDR3 amino acids: CATSRDRAAKNIQYF. DNA of the CDR3: TGTGCCACCAGCAGAGATCGGGCAGCCAAAAACATTCAGTACTTC.